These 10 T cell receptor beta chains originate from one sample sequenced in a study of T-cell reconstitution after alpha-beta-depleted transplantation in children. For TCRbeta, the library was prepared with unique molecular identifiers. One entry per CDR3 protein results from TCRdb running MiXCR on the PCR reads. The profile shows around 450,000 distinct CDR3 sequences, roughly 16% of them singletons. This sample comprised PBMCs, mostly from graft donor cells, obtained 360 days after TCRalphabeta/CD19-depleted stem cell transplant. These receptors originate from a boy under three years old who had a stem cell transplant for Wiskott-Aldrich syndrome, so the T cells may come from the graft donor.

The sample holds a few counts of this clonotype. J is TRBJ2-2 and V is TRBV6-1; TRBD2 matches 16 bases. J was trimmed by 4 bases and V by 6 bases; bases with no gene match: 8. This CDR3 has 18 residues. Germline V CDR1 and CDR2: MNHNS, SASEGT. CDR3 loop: CASRAGTSGRAGTGELFF. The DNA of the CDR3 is TGTGCCAGCAGAGCCGGGACTAGCGGGAGGGCCGGCACCGGGGAGCTGTTTTTT.

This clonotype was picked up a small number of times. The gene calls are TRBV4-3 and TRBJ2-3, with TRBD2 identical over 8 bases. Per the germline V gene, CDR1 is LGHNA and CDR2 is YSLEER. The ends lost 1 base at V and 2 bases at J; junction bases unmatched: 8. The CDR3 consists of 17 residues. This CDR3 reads CASSQGGGAGATDTQYF. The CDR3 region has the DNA TGCGCCAGCAGCCAAGGTGGGGGAGCGGGAGCCACAGATACGCAGTATTTT.

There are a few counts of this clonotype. CDR3 DNA sequence: TGTGCCAGCAGTTTATTTGGGGGAGGAGGCCTCTCCTACAATGAGCAGTTCTTC. It yields the protein CASSLFGGGGLSYNEQFF. The chain employs TRBV12-3 or TRBV12-4 and TRBJ2-1; possible D gene TRBD2, 6 bases. The CDR3 is 18 residues long. Trimming removed 2 bases from V and 0 bases from J, with 17 bases in between.

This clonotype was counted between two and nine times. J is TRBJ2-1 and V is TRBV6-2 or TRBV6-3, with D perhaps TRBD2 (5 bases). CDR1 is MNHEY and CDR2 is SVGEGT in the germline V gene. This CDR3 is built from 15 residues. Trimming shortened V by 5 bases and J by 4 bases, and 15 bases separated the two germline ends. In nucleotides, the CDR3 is TGTGCCAGCAGTACCGGCGGGTCCCCTTACAATGAGCAGTTCTTC. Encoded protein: CASSTGGSPYNEQFF.

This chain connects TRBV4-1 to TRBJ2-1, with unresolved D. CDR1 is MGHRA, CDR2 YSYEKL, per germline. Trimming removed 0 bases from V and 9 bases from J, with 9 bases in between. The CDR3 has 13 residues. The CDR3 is CASSQDPYGEQFF. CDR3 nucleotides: TGCGCCAGCAGCCAAGACCCATACGGTGAGCAGTTCTTC.

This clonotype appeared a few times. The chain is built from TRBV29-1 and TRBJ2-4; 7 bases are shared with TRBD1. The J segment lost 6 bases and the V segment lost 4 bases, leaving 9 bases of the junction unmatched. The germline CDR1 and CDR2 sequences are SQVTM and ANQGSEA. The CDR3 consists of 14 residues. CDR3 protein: CSVGRQGVGNIQYF. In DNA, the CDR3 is TGCAGCGTTGGGAGGCAGGGGGTGGGAAACATTCAGTACTTC.

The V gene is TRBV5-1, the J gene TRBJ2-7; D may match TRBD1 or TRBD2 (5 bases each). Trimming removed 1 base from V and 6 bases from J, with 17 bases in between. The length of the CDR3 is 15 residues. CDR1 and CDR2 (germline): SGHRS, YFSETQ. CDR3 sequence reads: CASSLIRGGMVEQYF. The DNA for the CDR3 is TGCGCCAGCAGCTTGATACGGGGCGGAATGGTCGAGCAGTACTTC.

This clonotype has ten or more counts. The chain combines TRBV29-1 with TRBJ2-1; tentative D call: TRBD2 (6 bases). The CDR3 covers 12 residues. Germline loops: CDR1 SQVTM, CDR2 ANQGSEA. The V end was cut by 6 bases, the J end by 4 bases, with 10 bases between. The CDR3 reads CSVDGGYNEQFF. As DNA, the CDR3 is TGCAGCGTAGACGGGGGTTACAATGAGCAGTTCTTC.

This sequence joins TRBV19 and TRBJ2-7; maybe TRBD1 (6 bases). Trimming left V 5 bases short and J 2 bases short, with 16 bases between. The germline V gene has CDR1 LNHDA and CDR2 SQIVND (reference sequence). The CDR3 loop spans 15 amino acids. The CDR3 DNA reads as TGTGCCAGTAGTCCCCTATCCGACAGGCCCTACGAGCAGTACTTC. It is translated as CASSPLSDRPYEQYF.

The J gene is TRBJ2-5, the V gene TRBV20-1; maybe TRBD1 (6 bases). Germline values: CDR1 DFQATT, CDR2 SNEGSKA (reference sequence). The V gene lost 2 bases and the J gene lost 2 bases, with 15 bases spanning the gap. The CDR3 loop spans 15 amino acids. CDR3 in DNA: TGCAGTGCTAGAAAATTCGGTGGACAGCAAGAGACCCAGTACTTC. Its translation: CSARKFGGQQETQYF.